What follows are 4 T cell receptor beta chains derived from one specimen sequenced in a study of T cell responses to AZD1222 COVID-19 vaccine. This table comes from immunoSEQ multiplex PCR, and its TCRdb copy is limited to in-frame clones, with some not included. The profile shows 150,000 to 200,000 clones, roughly nine tenths of them singletons. The starting material was peripheral blood, obtained on day 0 of AZD1222 vaccination. The receptors here all came from an adult in good health.

The chain uses TRBV6-5 and TRBJ2-7; 7 nucleotides line up with TRBD2. Germline V gene lookup returns CDR1 MNHEY and CDR2 SVGAGI. CDR3 length equals 14 residues. Germline trimming cut 5 bases from V and 3 bases from J; bases unmatched to any gene: 7. For the CDR3, the DNA is TGTGCCAGCAGTCCCCGGGGCGGGGGCTACGAGCAGTACTTC. Residues: CASSPRGGGYEQYF.

The chain uses TRBV28 and TRBJ1-2; 9 nucleotides align to TRBD1. The CDR3 length is 16 residues. The junction had 19 bases not matched to a gene; V was cut back by 9 bases and J by 8 bases. Germline V gene lookup returns CDR1 MDHEN and CDR2 SYDVKM. The CDR3 region is CASSSTGTGNIQGYTF. In nucleotides, the CDR3 is TGTGCCAGTTCGTCAACTGGGACAGGGAATATACAGGGCTACACCTTC.

This chain uses TRBV7-2 with TRBJ1-6; D is possibly TRBD1 (5 bases). In germline, CDR1 is SGHTA, CDR2 FQGNSA. The germline V and J ends were trimmed by 4 bases and 0 bases, with 13 bases remaining between them. The CDR3 runs 17 residues. Here the CDR3 DNA reads TGTGCCAGCAGCTCCCTGAGGGGAAGCTCCTATAATTCACCCCTCCACTTT. This encodes CASSSLRGSSYNSPLHF.

The V call is TRBV7-2, the J call TRBJ2-1, with a tentative D call TRBD1 (6 bases). This CDR3 region has 15 residues. The germline V gene has CDR1 SGHTA and CDR2 FQGNSA. Trimming stripped 3 bases from V and 4 bases from J, with 13 bases between. The CDR3 region is CASSFWDTQYNEQFF. The CDR3 DNA follows: TGTGCCAGCAGCTTCTGGGACACCCAATACAATGAGCAGTTCTTC.